Presented here are 31 T cell receptor beta chains from one specimen sequenced in a study of patients and donors after allogeneic stem cell transplantation. One entry per CDR3 protein, called by TCRdb with MiXCR from the RT-PCR reads. The sample shows around 9,000 distinct CDR3 sequences, almost 4% of them seen only once. The material sequenced was blood, either unsorted or a sorted T cell fraction (not recorded which). The source is a human donor who was either an allogeneic HSCT recipient or a stem cell or donor lymphocyte infusion donor (not recorded which). It is not recorded whose cells these are; they may come from a transplant donor.

This clonotype appeared many times. J is TRBJ1-2 and V is TRBV24-1, with TRBD1 matching 7 bases. From germline, CDR1 is KGHDR and CDR2 SFDVKD. Trimming removed 3 bases from V and 6 bases from J; junction bases left unmatched: 9. This CDR3 comprises 15 residues. In DNA, the CDR3 is TGTGCCACCAGTGATCCTGGACAGGTTATGGATGGCTACACCTTC. This gives the protein CATSDPGQVMDGYTF.

This clonotype occurred many times. The chain joins TRBV7-9 to TRBJ2-2; TRBD2 matches at 11 bases. The CDR3 spans 15 residues. J was trimmed by 1 base and V by 6 bases; bases with no gene match: 1. Germline values: CDR1 SEHNR, CDR2 FQNEAQ (reference sequence). The CDR3 loop reads CASRGLAENTGELFF. The CDR3 DNA sequence: TGTGCCAGCAGGGGACTAGCGGAGAACACCGGGGAGCTGTTTTTT.

Many counts were recorded for this clonotype. The chain is built from TRBV20-1 and TRBJ2-7, with 7 bases aligning to TRBD1. With V trimmed by 5 bases and J by 2 bases, 9 bases remained unmatched. This CDR3 comprises 14 residues. Germline V CDR1 and CDR2: DFQATT, SNEGSKA (reference sequence). CDR3 sequence (DNA): TGCAGTGCTGTTAGGGGGCTGGGGACCTACGAGCAGTACTTC. This sequence encodes CSAVRGLGTYEQYF.

By proportion, this clonotype is medium-sized. V is TRBV7-2 and J is TRBJ1-4, with D perhaps TRBD1 (5 bases). Per the germline V gene, CDR1 is SGHTA and CDR2 is FQGNSA. This CDR3 is 16 amino acids long. V was clipped by 5 bases and J by 0 bases, with 13 bases between them. Written as DNA, the CDR3 is TGTGCCAGCAGCCCCGTAGGGGTAGCAACTAATGAAAAACTGTTTTTT. This encodes CASSPVGVATNEKLFF.

The table lists this clonotype with many counts. The gene calls are TRBV29-1 and TRBJ2-5, with 11 positions matching TRBD1. After removal of 3 bases from V and 4 bases from J, the junction contained 4 bases not matched to a gene. Germline V lookup: CDR1 SQVTM, CDR2 ANQGSEA. CDR3 length: 14 residues. CDR3 DNA sequence: TGCAGCGTTGACGGACAGGGGGCGGGAGAGACCCAGTACTTC. It codes for CSVDGQGAGETQYF.

This clonotype was seen a few times. This chain joins TRBV7-9 and TRBJ2-1, with 10 bases aligning to TRBD2. The V gene's germline CDR1 is SEHNR and CDR2 FQNEAQ (reference sequence). CDR3 length equals 15 residues. The V gene end was trimmed by 0 bases and the J gene end by 9 bases; junction bases not matched to a gene: 5. CDR3 sequence reads: CASSLAAGGGGEQFF. CDR3 nucleotide sequence: TGTGCCAGCAGCTTAGCAGCGGGAGGGGGTGGTGAGCAGTTCTTC.

This clonotype was recorded many times. The chain employs TRBV7-9 and TRBJ2-5; no clear D gene. Between the trimmed V and J ends, which lost 5 bases and 0 bases, there was a span of 10 bases. Per germline, CDR1 SEHNR and CDR2 FQNEAQ (reference sequence). This CDR3 spans 14 amino acids. CDR3 nucleotides: TGTGCCAGCAGCAAAGACCGTGACCAAGAGACCCAGTACTTC. It codes for CASSKDRDQETQYF.

This clonotype was observed at least ten times. CDR3 nucleotide sequence: TGCAGTGCTAGAGCCGGGACAGGGATGTTAGATACGCAGTATTTT. It encodes CSARAGTGMLDTQYF. This rearrangement joins TRBV20-1 to TRBJ2-3, with 9 bases lining up with TRBD1. The germline CDR1 and CDR2 sequences are DFQATT and SNEGSKA (reference sequence). Germline trimming cut 1 base from V and 5 bases from J; bases unmatched to any gene: 7. This CDR3 contains 15 residues.

By share of the sample, this clonotype is medium-sized. The rearrangement joins TRBV20-1 to TRBJ1-5, with D perhaps matching TRBD1 (6 bases). Per germline, CDR1 DFQATT and CDR2 SNEGSKA (reference sequence). The CDR3 runs to 12 residues. The germline V and J ends were trimmed by 5 bases and 6 bases, with 11 bases remaining between them. CDR3 loop: CSAGRGSQPQHF. As DNA, the CDR3 is TGCAGTGCTGGCAGGGGTTCTCAGCCCCAGCATTTT.

Only a few counts were recorded for this clonotype. CDR3 region: CASSLGDYPTAEQYF. The CDR3 DNA sequence: TGTGCCAGCAGCTTAGGGGACTACCCCACGGCCGAGCAGTACTTC. The chain recombines TRBV7-2 with TRBJ2-7; 7 bases align to TRBD2. Germline assignment: CDR1 SGHTA and CDR2 FQGNSA. V lost 1 base and J lost 6; bases outside the gene matches: 9. The CDR3 is made up of 15 amino acids.

This clonotype was detected many times. This rearrangement joins TRBV4-1 to TRBJ2-6; D is uncertain. The CDR3 is 15 amino acids. Germline V gives CDR1 MGHRA, CDR2 YSYEKL. V lost 1 base and J 5 bases, leaving 9 bases between the germline ends. CDR3 in DNA: TGCGCCAGCAGCCAAGGCCCTCTGAGGGCCAACGTCCTGACTTTC. Protein sequence: CASSQGPLRANVLTF.

This clonotype showed up many times. This chain connects TRBV7-9 to TRBJ1-2; 11 bases align to TRBD1. J gave up 8 bases and V 3 bases, and 5 bases lay outside the gene matches. This CDR3 is built from 14 residues. Germline CDR1 reads SEHNR; CDR2 reads FQNEAQ (reference sequence). This chain's CDR3 is CASSFGQGAEGYTF. The CDR3 nucleotides read TGTGCCAGCAGCTTTGGACAGGGGGCGGAGGGCTACACCTTC.

This clonotype counts as medium-sized. This chain uses TRBV27 with TRBJ1-1; D is unresolved. The CDR3 is 15 residues long. Germline loops: CDR1 MNHEY, CDR2 SMNVEV (reference sequence). Trimming removed 6 bases from V and 4 bases from J, with 18 bases in between. The CDR3 coding sequence is TGTGCCAGCAGCCGACTGGCCGGCCACCTCACTGAAGCTTTCTTT. It codes for CASSRLAGHLTEAFF.

Ten or more counts support this clonotype. J is TRBJ2-7 and V is TRBV5-5; D perhaps matches TRBD2 (5 bases). The CDR3 covers 15 residues. In germline, CDR1 is SGHKS, CDR2 YYEKEE (reference sequence). V was pared by 0 bases and J by 6 bases, with 16 bases between. DNA for the CDR3: TGTGCCAGCAGCTTGGTGGTGGGGAGAGCTCGCGAGCAGTACTTC. It yields the protein CASSLVVGRAREQYF.

At least ten counts were recorded for this clonotype. This chain uses TRBV4-3 with TRBJ2-1; D is unclear. The V gene's germline CDR1 is LGHNA and CDR2 YSLEER. Trimming removed 0 bases from V and 5 bases from J, with 17 bases in between. The CDR3 contains 17 residues. The CDR3 bases are TGCGCCAGCAGCCAAGATCGGCTAGTTAAGCGACACAATGAGCAGTTCTTC. This codes for CASSQDRLVKRHNEQFF.

Many counts were recorded for this clonotype. V is TRBV5-1 and J is TRBJ2-7, with 7 nucleotides matching TRBD1. After removal of 8 bases from V and 3 bases from J, the junction contained 14 bases not matched to a gene. Germline V gives CDR1 SGHRS, CDR2 YFSETQ. This CDR3 comprises 15 residues. The CDR3 spells CASRARTGESYEQYF. CDR3 nucleotides: TGCGCCAGTCGAGCCAGGACAGGAGAGAGCTACGAGCAGTACTTC.

This clonotype was seen many times. This sequence joins TRBV28 and TRBJ1-2, with a possible D match to TRBD1 (5 bases). Germline V gene sequence: CDR1 MDHEN, CDR2 SYDVKM. This CDR3 is 13 amino acids long. V lost 5 bases and J 4 bases, leaving 11 bases between the germline ends. CDR3 region: CASSGGTAYGYTF. CDR3 coding DNA: TGTGCCAGCAGTGGCGGGACGGCCTATGGCTACACCTTC.

This clonotype was seen ten or more times. The chain recombines TRBV5-8 with TRBJ2-2; D call uncertain. The CDR3 sequence is 17 residues long. The V end was cut by 0 bases, the J end by 4 bases, with 16 bases between. Germline CDR1 and CDR2: SGHTS and YDEGEE. CDR3 sequence: CASSLAWLVATTGELFF. CDR3 bases: TGTGCCAGCAGCTTGGCCTGGCTGGTCGCCACCACCGGGGAGCTGTTTTTT.

Ten or more counts support this clonotype. The V call is TRBV12-3 or TRBV12-4, the J call TRBJ2-5; D remains unclear. The V gene lost 6 bases and the J gene lost 5 bases, with 16 bases spanning the gap. CDR3 length: 14 amino acids. The chain's CDR3 is CASSPRVQRETQYF. CDR3 DNA sequence: TGTGCCAGCAGCCCCCGGGTTCAAAGGGAGACCCAGTACTTC.

This clonotype was picked up many times. This chain uses TRBV28 with TRBJ1-2; D gene ambiguous. The ends were cut back, 8 bases at V and 1 base at J, with 8 bases in the middle. The CDR3 is 12 residues long. In germline, CDR1 is MDHEN, CDR2 SYDVKM. The chain's CDR3 is CASGGFNYGYTF. The CDR3, as DNA: TGTGCCAGCGGTGGGTTTAACTATGGCTACACCTTC.

This clonotype was seen at least ten times. The gene calls are TRBV24-1 and TRBJ2-1; 8 positions agree with TRBD1. The CDR3 runs to 16 residues. J was trimmed by 7 bases and V by 3 bases; bases with no gene match: 10. From germline, CDR1 is KGHDR and CDR2 SFDVKD. CDR3 nucleotide sequence: TGTGCCACCAGTGATCCGCGGGCAGGGGGCTTTAATGAGCAGTTCTTC. Its protein product is CATSDPRAGGFNEQFF.

In its sample, this clonotype was seen many times. The gene calls are TRBV10-3 and TRBJ2-7; 8 positions agree with TRBD2. The germline CDR1 and CDR2 sequences are ENHRY and SYGVKD. This CDR3 contains 15 residues. The trim removed 5 bases at V and 3 bases at J, leaving 9 bases unmatched. This chain's CDR3 is CAISPIVAGLYEQYF. In nucleotides, the CDR3 is TGTGCCATCAGTCCGATCGTAGCGGGGCTCTACGAGCAGTACTTC.

In this sample, this clonotype is medium-sized. This sequence joins TRBV5-6 and TRBJ2-1; 8 bases match TRBD1. V shed 4 bases and J 8 bases; nucleotides not matched to a gene: 8. CDR1 is SGHDT, CDR2 YYEEEE, per germline. The CDR3 length is 14 residues. CDR3 amino acids: CASSMTGDRYEQFF. CDR3 DNA: TGTGCCAGCAGCATGACAGGGGATCGATATGAGCAGTTCTTC.

Judged by abundance, this clonotype is medium-sized. This chain connects TRBV7-9 to TRBJ2-1; perhaps TRBD1 as D (6 bases). CDR1 is SEHNR and CDR2 is FQNEAQ in the germline V gene (reference sequence). V lost 3 bases and J 5 bases, leaving 14 bases between the germline ends. The CDR3 sequence is 15 residues long. In nucleotides, the CDR3 is TGTGCCAGCAGCTTCGCCAGGGGATTGGACAATGAGCAGTTCTTC. This sequence encodes CASSFARGLDNEQFF.

This clonotype was detected ten times or more. The chain carries TRBV12-3 or TRBV12-4 and TRBJ1-1, with D uncertain. V was shortened by 3 bases and J by 1 base, with 6 bases between the two germline ends. The CDR3 sequence is 13 residues long. The CDR3 nucleotides are TGTGCCAGCAGTTTCCGGGAGAACACTGAAGCTTTCTTT. Translating it yields CASSFRENTEAFF.

At least ten counts were recorded for this clonotype. The J gene is TRBJ1-2, the V gene TRBV6-2 or TRBV6-3, with TRBD1 matching 9 bases. The CDR3 loop spans 13 amino acids. Trimming took 6 bases from V and 4 from J; bases not matched to a gene: 3. Germline values: CDR1 MNHEY, CDR2 SVGEGT. The CDR3 nucleotides are TGTGCCAGCAGCGACAGGGGGAGCTATGGCTACACCTTC. Its translation: CASSDRGSYGYTF.

This clonotype has ten or more counts. The CDR3 loop is CASSLAGGQETQYF. The CDR3 DNA is TGTGCCAGCAGCTTAGCGGGGGGGCAAGAGACCCAGTACTTC. The chain links TRBV7-9 to TRBJ2-5; 7 nucleotides agree with TRBD2. The CDR3 extends over 14 amino acids. Unmatched junction bases numbered 0, after V lost 0 bases and J lost 2 bases. In germline, CDR1 is SEHNR, CDR2 FQNEAQ (reference sequence).

This clonotype was seen repeatedly, ten times or more. This chain links TRBV7-9 with TRBJ2-1, with TRBD2 identical over 8 bases. The CDR3 spans 19 residues. CDR1 is SEHNR, CDR2 FQNEAQ, per germline (reference sequence). Trimming removed 1 base from V and 3 bases from J; junction bases left unmatched: 14. The CDR3 is CASSLGLGERERLYNEQFF. For the CDR3, the DNA is TGTGCCAGCAGCTTAGGCCTTGGTGAGCGGGAGAGGCTCTACAATGAGCAGTTCTTC.

This clonotype showed up many times. The chain links TRBV7-2 to TRBJ2-3; D may be TRBD2 (5 bases). Germline assignment: CDR1 SGHTA and CDR2 FQGNSA. Between the trimmed V and J ends, which lost 1 base and 4 bases, there was a span of 9 bases. CDR3 length: 14 amino acids. The CDR3 nucleotides read TGTGCCAGCAGCTTAGAATCGGGGTCAGATACGCAGTATTTT. As protein: CASSLESGSDTQYF.

By proportion, this clonotype is medium-sized. V gene TRBV10-3 combines with J gene TRBJ2-7; D ambiguous. V lost 5 bases, J lost 2 bases, and 7 bases lay in between. The germline CDR1 and CDR2 sequences are ENHRY and SYGVKD. This CDR3 has 12 residues. CDR3 bases: TGTGCCATCAGTTACGGTACCTACGAGCAGTACTTC. It specifies CAISYGTYEQYF.

J is TRBJ1-1 and V is TRBV12-3 or TRBV12-4, with D unresolved. The V gene lost 6 bases and the J gene lost 3 bases, with 14 bases spanning the gap. This CDR3 is built from 14 residues. In DNA, the CDR3 is TGTGCCAGCAGCGTAATAGGGTTGGACACTGAAGCTTTCTTT. It codes for CASSVIGLDTEAFF.